The clone carrying this TCR beta chain came up many times. This entry is derived from a study of low-dose radiotherapy and immunotherapy resistance in tumors. Covering alpha and beta chains, TRAV- and TRBV-specific primers were used for the first-strand cDNA. TCRs were amplified for 15 to 25 PCR cycles with a constant-region primer and V-primer adapter. A single record per CDR3 protein comes from TCRdb applying MiXCR to the reads. The data hold approximately 84,000 distinct CDR3 sequences, with roughly a sixth observed a single time. Regarding time point: before trial treatment. The V gene's germline CDR1 is DFQATT and CDR2 SNEGSKA (reference sequence). CDR3 length: 12 amino acids. Trimming cost V 3 bases and J 8 bases, with 11 bases left between them.

The TCR comes from a male donor with prostate cancer. This chain joins TRBV20-1 and TRBJ2-1, with D perhaps matching TRBD2 (6 bases). The sample consisted of PBMCs, taken before treatment. CDR3 coding DNA: TGCAGTGCTAGGGTACCGGGGGATGAGCAGTTCTTC. Translating gives CSARVPGDEQFF.